This T cell receptor beta chain was documented in a study of T cells after posttransplantation cyclophosphamide. The study's findings and limits: Recipient CMV seropositivity and CMV reactivation strongly tracked TRB clonality. TRB overlap between skin or GI tissue T cells and blood was limited. Donor-recipient repertoire similarity was low at 1-2 months, rising over year one.

A marrow graft followed busulfan-fludarabine conditioning, with cyclophosphamide on days +3 and +4. About this clone itself: The antigen remains undetermined.

The table came from immunoSEQ multiplex PCR; TCRdb's copy has only in-frame clones and leaves some out. The data contain 7,500 to 10,000 clones, roughly 80% of them singletons. From germline, CDR1 is MNHEY and CDR2 SVGAGI. V gave up 7 bases and J gave up 6 bases; unmatched junction bases: 5. This CDR3 has 14 amino acids. This sequence joins TRBV6-5 and TRBJ2-2; 10 bases line up with TRBD2. Sequencing was performed on PBMCs, taken roughly 1,900 days after a stem cell transplant with posttransplant cyclophosphamide. This clonotype was obtained from a female patient between 40 and 50 years old who received an allogeneic stem cell transplant from a related donor, was CMV-positive, and had no GVHD. Among the T cells, some may be from the graft donor. CDR3 amino acids: CASNSGTSAGELFF. CDR3 DNA: TGTGCCAGCAACTCCGGGACTAGCGCCGGGGAGCTGTTTTTT.